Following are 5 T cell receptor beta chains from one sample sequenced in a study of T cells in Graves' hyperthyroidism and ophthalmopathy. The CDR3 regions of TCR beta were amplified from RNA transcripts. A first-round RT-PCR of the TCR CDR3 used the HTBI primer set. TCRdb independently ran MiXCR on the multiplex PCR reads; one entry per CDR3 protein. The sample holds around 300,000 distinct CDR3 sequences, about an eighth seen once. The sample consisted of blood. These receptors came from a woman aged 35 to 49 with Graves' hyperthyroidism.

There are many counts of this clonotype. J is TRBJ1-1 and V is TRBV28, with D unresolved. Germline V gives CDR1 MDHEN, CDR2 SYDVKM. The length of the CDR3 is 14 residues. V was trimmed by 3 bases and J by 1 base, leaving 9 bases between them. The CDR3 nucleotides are TGTGCCAGCAGTTTTCACAGCTCGAACACTGAAGCTTTCTTT. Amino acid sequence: CASSFHSSNTEAFF.

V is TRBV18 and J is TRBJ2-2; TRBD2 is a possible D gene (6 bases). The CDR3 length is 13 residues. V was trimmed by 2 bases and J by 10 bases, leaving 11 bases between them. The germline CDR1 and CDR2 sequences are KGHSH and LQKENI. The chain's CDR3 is CASSPVERVELFF. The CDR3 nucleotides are TGTGCCAGCTCACCAGTAGAGCGGGTGGAGCTGTTTTTT.

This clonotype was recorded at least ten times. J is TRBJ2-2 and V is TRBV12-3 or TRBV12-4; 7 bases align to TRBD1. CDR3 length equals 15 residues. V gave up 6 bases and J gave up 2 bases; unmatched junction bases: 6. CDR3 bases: TGTGCCAGCAGCCTGCGACAGGGCAACACCGGGGAGCTGTTTTTT. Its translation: CASSLRQGNTGELFF.

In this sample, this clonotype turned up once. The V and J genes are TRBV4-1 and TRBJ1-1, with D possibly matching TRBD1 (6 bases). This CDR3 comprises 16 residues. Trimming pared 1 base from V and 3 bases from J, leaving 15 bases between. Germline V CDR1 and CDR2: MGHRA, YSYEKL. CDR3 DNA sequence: TGCGCCAGCAGCCAAGCCAGGGGCCTCAGGGACACTGAAGCTTTCTTT. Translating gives CASSQARGLRDTEAFF.

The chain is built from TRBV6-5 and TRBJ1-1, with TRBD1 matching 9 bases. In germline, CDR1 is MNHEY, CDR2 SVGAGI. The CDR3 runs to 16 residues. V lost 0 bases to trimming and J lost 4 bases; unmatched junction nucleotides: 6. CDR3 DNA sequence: TGTGCCAGCAGTTACTCGCTCCCGGGACAGGGCACTGAAGCTTTCTTT. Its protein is CASSYSLPGQGTEAFF.